This is a list of T cell receptor beta chains from one sample in a study of shared clonotypes between healthy human individuals. Generated by immunoSEQ multiplex PCR, the TCRdb table keeps only in-frame clones and is missing some. The sample records 550,000 to 700,000 clones, around 73% being singletons. The sequenced sample was memory CD4+ T cells sorted from blood. These receptors were obtained from a woman in her twenties or thirties in good health. Both conserved end residues are part of each CDR3. The D gene is left open where the match is weak. Clone size appears in some rows only: once, few, many, or a class for an expanded clone.

>TRBJ2-3|TRBV5-1|NA|NA
CASSPGASTDTQYF
TGCGCCAGCAGTCCAGGGGCTAGCACAGATACGCAGTATTTT
>TRBJ1-2|TRBV5-1|NA|NA
CASSSTENGYTF
TGCGCCAGCAGCTCGACAGAAAATGGCTACACCTTC
>TRBJ1-1|TRBV4-1|NA|NA
CASQPRGFSTEAFF
TGCGCCAGCCAACCCAGGGGTTTTTCGACTGAAGCTTTCTTT
>TRBJ2-1|TRBV18|many|TRBD2
CASSPVRTGRSRPYNEQFF
TGTGCCAGCTCACCAGTAAGGACCGGGAGGTCGCGTCCATACAATGAGCAGTTCTTC
>TRBJ2-1|TRBV11-2|many|NA
CASSPDSPKGIEQFF
TGTGCCAGCAGCCCAGACAGTCCCAAGGGGATTGAGCAGTTCTTC
>TRBJ1-1|TRBV28|NA|NA
CASSFRQVDTEAFF
TGTGCCAGCAGTTTTCGACAGGTGGACACTGAAGCTTTCTTT
>TRBJ1-6|TRBV5-1|NA|TRBD1
CASSLLEQGENSPLHF
TGCGCCAGCAGTCTATTGGAGCAGGGGGAGAATTCACCCCTCCACTTT
>TRBJ1-2|TRBV9|NA|NA
CASSVEGGGRTALGYTF
TGTGCCAGCAGCGTAGAAGGCGGAGGACGTACAGCTCTTGGCTACACCTTC
>TRBJ1-1|TRBV7-2|NA|TRBD1
CASSSQGYTREAFF
TGTGCCAGCAGCTCACAGGGGTATACCCGGGAAGCTTTCTTT
>TRBJ2-1|TRBV5-1|NA|TRBD2
CASSNALAGANNEQFF
TGCGCCAGCAGCAACGCCTTAGCGGGAGCGAACAATGAGCAGTTCTTC
>TRBJ1-4|TRBV28|few|NA
CASTDPSQSEKLFF
TGTGCCAGCACCGACCCCTCACAAAGCGAAAAACTGTTTTTT
>TRBJ2-1|TRBV6-1|NA|TRBD2
CASSVEGTRLYNEQFF
TGTGCCAGCAGTGTTGAAGGGACTAGGCTCTACAATGAGCAGTTCTTC
>TRBJ2-7|TRBV28|NA|NA
CASRRLKVYEQYF
TGTGCCAGCAGGCGTCTAAAGGTCTACGAGCAGTACTTC
>TRBJ2-3|TRBV5-1|NA|TRBD2
CASSPEKREERTDTQYF
TGCGCCAGCAGCCCGGAGAAGCGGGAGGAGAGGACAGATACGCAGTATTTT
>TRBJ2-3|TRBV4-1|NA|TRBD2
CASSQAGGYIDTQYF
TGCGCCAGCAGCCAAGCGGGAGGGTACATTGATACGCAGTATTTT
>TRBJ2-3|TRBV10-3|NA|NA
CAISESTDTQYF
TGTGCCATCAGTGAGTCGACAGATACGCAGTATTTT
>TRBJ2-7|TRBV29-1|NA|TRBD1
CSAKTDRGNEQYF
TGCAGCGCCAAAACGGACAGGGGTAACGAGCAGTACTTC
>TRBJ2-2|TRBV28|few|NA
CASREHGTGELFF
TGTGCCAGCAGGGAGCACGGCACCGGGGAGCTGTTTTTT
>TRBJ1-5|TRBV27|NA|NA
CASRTGGKLSNQPQHF
TGTGCCAGCAGGACTGGAGGGAAACTTAGCAATCAGCCCCAGCATTTT
>TRBJ1-1|TRBV18|NA|NA
CASSPLSSGGPLNTEAFF
TGTGCCAGCTCACCATTAAGCTCTGGGGGCCCCTTGAACACTGAAGCTTTCTTT
>TRBJ2-7|TRBV6-4|NA|TRBD2
CASSRLAGDYEQYF
TGTGCCAGCAGCAGACTAGCGGGAGACTACGAGCAGTACTTC
>TRBJ1-4|TRBV7-2|NA|NA
CASSLSPQGLSEKLFF
TGTGCCAGCAGCTTATCCCCGCAGGGTCTCTCCGAAAAACTGTTTTTT
>TRBJ2-3|TRBV7-2|few|TRBD2
CASSSRAGGTMRQYF
TGTGCCAGCAGCTCAAGAGCGGGAGGGACGATGAGGCAGTATTTT
>TRBJ2-7|TRBV6-5|NA|TRBD1
CASRHTQDRGGGQYF
TGTGCCAGCAGACACACACAGGACAGGGGTGGTGGGCAGTACTTC
>TRBJ2-4|TRBV19|NA|NA
CASSTSPTGAKNIQYF
TGTGCCAGTAGTACCTCACCCACAGGGGCCAAAAACATTCAGTACTTC
>TRBJ1-2|TRBV20-1|once|NA
CSVGTHYGYTF
TGCAGTGTTGGCACCCACTATGGCTACACCTTC
>TRBJ2-3|TRBV7-6|NA|TRBD2
CASSLGLAGDDTQYF
TGTGCCAGCAGCTTGGGACTAGCGGGAGATGATACGCAGTATTTT
>TRBJ1-2|TRBV9|NA|NA
CASSNNYGYTF
TGTGCCAGCAGCAACAACTATGGCTACACCTTC
>TRBJ1-5|TRBV6-4|many|NA
CASTKGWGSNQPQHF
TGTGCCAGCACCAAGGGGTGGGGGAGCAATCAGCCCCAGCATTTT
>TRBJ1-2|TRBV10-3|NA|TRBD1
CAISEGSGGGYTF
TGTGCCATCAGTGAAGGCTCAGGGGGAGGCTACACCTTC
>TRBJ2-3|TRBV19|NA|TRBD1
CASRPGQGLLDTQYF
TGTGCCAGTAGACCGGGACAGGGCCTTCTGGATACGCAGTATTTT
>TRBJ1-1|TRBV7-3|NA|NA
CASRDTGFGTEAFF
TGTGCCAGCAGGGACACAGGGTTCGGCACTGAAGCTTTCTTT
>TRBJ2-1|TRBV11-2|NA|NA
CASSLAIGVEQFF
TGTGCCAGCAGCTTAGCGATCGGGGTTGAGCAGTTCTTC
>TRBJ2-7|TRBV5-1|NA|NA
CASRLAEHSYEQYF
TGCGCCAGCCGATTAGCGGAACACTCCTACGAGCAGTACTTC
>TRBJ2-7|TRBV5-1|NA|TRBD1
CASSLGTDLEQYF
TGCGCCAGCAGCCTTGGGACAGATCTCGAGCAGTACTTC
>TRBJ2-1|TRBV2|NA|TRBD2
CASSADGRGYNEQFF
TGTGCCAGCAGTGCTGACGGGAGGGGGTACAATGAGCAGTTCTTC
>TRBJ2-7|TRBV6-1|NA|TRBD2
CASRFERGSSYEQYF
TGTGCCAGCAGATTCGAGCGGGGAAGCTCCTACGAGCAGTACTTC
>TRBJ2-1|TRBV6-5|NA|NA
CASSYSRVGEQFF
TGTGCCAGCAGTTACTCCAGGGTGGGTGAGCAGTTCTTC
>TRBJ2-3|TRBV25-1|NA|NA
CASSEPGLQQQDF
TGTGCCAGCAGTGAACCCGGACTCCAACAGCAGGATTTT
>TRBJ1-5|TRBV19|few|NA
CASSTDTIRNQPQHF
TGTGCCAGTAGTACCGACACTATCCGAAATCAGCCCCAGCATTTT
>TRBJ2-3|TRBV6-6|NA|NA
CASQNTDTQYF
TGTGCCAGTCAGAACACAGATACGCAGTATTTT
>TRBJ2-1|TRBV28|NA|NA
CASRLGFGEQFF
TGTGCCAGCAGGCTAGGTTTTGGGGAGCAGTTCTTC
>TRBJ1-6|TRBV25-1|NA|TRBD1
CASSAKDRENSPLHF
TGTGCCAGCAGTGCTAAGGACAGGGAAAATTCACCCCTCCACTTT
>TRBJ2-7|TRBV6-1|few|TRBD2
CASSEIGGASGTYEQYF
TGTGCCAGCAGTGAAATAGGTGGGGCTAGCGGGACCTACGAGCAGTACTTC
>TRBJ2-1|TRBV18|NA|TRBD2
CASSPIIAGNEQFF
TGTGCCAGCTCACCAATCATAGCGGGGAATGAGCAGTTCTTC
>TRBJ2-5|TRBV15|NA|NA
CATSRDLPGVQYF
TGTGCCACCAGCAGAGACCTACCGGGAGTGCAGTACTTC
>TRBJ1-2|TRBV27|many|TRBD1
CASSFLTGGTNYGYTF
TGTGCCAGCAGTTTTTTGACAGGGGGAACTAACTATGGCTACACCTTC
>TRBJ2-2|TRBV4-1|NA|TRBD1
CASSQDGQGALRELFF
TGCGCCAGCAGCCAAGATGGGCAGGGGGCTCTCCGGGAGCTGTTTTTT
>TRBJ2-1|TRBV5-1|NA|TRBD2
CASTQGTSSNEQFF
TGCGCCAGCACCCAAGGGACTAGCTCTAATGAGCAGTTCTTC
>TRBJ1-2|TRBV1|NA|NA
CTSSQASYTF
TGCACCAGCAGCCAGGCCAGCTACACCTTC
>TRBJ2-1|TRBV27|NA|TRBD1
CASSQIGTGRDEQFF
TGTGCCAGCAGCCAGATCGGGACAGGGCGCGATGAGCAGTTCTTC
>TRBJ1-3|TRBV9|few|NA
CASSVDTPGNTIYF
TGTGCCAGCAGCGTTGACACTCCCGGAAACACCATATATTTT
>TRBJ1-1|TRBV25-1|NA|NA
CASTDGFEAFF
TGTGCCAGCACGGACGGTTTTGAAGCTTTCTTT
>TRBJ1-3|TRBV2|NA|NA
CASKWQLESSGNTIYF
TGTGCCAGCAAGTGGCAGTTGGAGTCCTCTGGAAACACCATATATTTT